This T cell receptor (beta chain) was documented in a study of cytomegalovirus exposure and HLA in healthy donors. Findings of the study overall: In an earlier analysis, productive rearrangement rates for most beta V segments clustered near 87% or 30%.

Vbeta (60) and Jbeta (13) primers were used in the PCR. Profiling relied on immunoSEQ multiplex PCR, and the TCRdb table lists in-frame clones only, not all of them. The sample shows roughly 150,000 clones, 84% of them seen only once. In regard to this clone: Antigen unknown.

V shed 1 base, J shed 10 bases, and the junction held 9 bases outside the gene matches. Germline V lookup: CDR1 LNHDA, CDR2 SQIVND (reference sequence). The CDR3 has 15 residues. Sequenced sample: PBMCs. The chain has TRBV19 and TRBJ2-1, with TRBD2 identical over 8 bases. The source is a boy aged 2 to 10 in good health and CMV-seronegative. Written as DNA, the CDR3 is TGTGCCAGTAGTATAGTGATTGGGATAGCGGGGGAGCAGTTCTTC. Translation: CASSIVIGIAGEQFF.